These T cell receptor beta chains were read from a single sample in a study of T cell responses to AZD1222 COVID-19 vaccine. Measured with immunoSEQ multiplex PCR; TCRdb has only the in-frame clones, and not every one. The sample comprises 100,000 or so clones, around 89% of which are singletons, and approximately 5.1% rests with the top ten. The source material was peripheral blood, sampled 28 days after the second AZD1222 dose. The source is an adult who received the AZD1222 COVID-19 vaccine. The CDR3 runs from the conserved cysteine through the conserved F or W. D genes are given only for firm matches. The size entry is marked missing in some rows and otherwise reads once, few, many or a size class.

j_call d_call clone_size v_call cdr3_nt cdr3_aa
TRBJ2-7 - - TRBV3-1/TRBV3-2 TGTGCCAGCGGTGATTCGGGATTTGGCTCCTACGAGCAGTACTTC CASGDSGFGSYEQYF
TRBJ1-2 TRBD1 - TRBV5-1 TGCGCCAGCAAGTCGGGGACAGGGACTAACTATGGCTACACCTTC CASKSGTGTNYGYTF
TRBJ1-1 - - TRBV30 TGTGCCTGCTCAACGGGTCTCCAAACTTTGAACACTGAAGCTTTCTTT CACSTGLQTLNTEAFF
TRBJ2-1 TRBD2 - TRBV4-2 TGTGCCAGCAGCCACCGAGGCGGAGCGGGGGGGGCTGAGCAGTTCTTC CASSHRGGAGGAEQFF
TRBJ2-7 TRBD1 - TRBV11-2 TGTGCCAGCAGCCATAGTACAGGGGCGAAGTACGAGCAGTACTTC CASSHSTGAKYEQYF
TRBJ1-2 TRBD1 once TRBV5-5 TGTGCCAGCAGCTTGGTTCTCAGGGGGCCCTATGGCTACACCTTC CASSLVLRGPYGYTF
TRBJ1-6 TRBD1 - TRBV3-1/TRBV3-2 TGTGCCAGCAGCCAAGTTGTTGGACAGGGGGGTTGGAATTCACCCCTCCACTTT CASSQVVGQGGWNSPLHF
TRBJ2-5 - - TRBV5-4 TGTGCCAGCAGCTTTTGGATCGGACAGTCGGAGACCCAGTACTTC CASSFWIGQSETQYF
TRBJ2-7 - - TRBV10-2 TGCGCCAGCAGTGATATTACCAGGGGCTACTCCTACGAGCAGTACTTC CASSDITRGYSYEQYF
TRBJ2-7 - - TRBV23-1 TGCGCCAGCAAAAACCGGGACATCCGCCTTTTC CASKNRDIRLF
TRBJ2-7 TRBD2 - TRBV11-2 TGTGCCAGCAGCCTAGGCTTTAGCGGGGGGACCTACGAGCAGTACTTC CASSLGFSGGTYEQYF
TRBJ2-2 - - TRBV24-1 TGTGCCACCAGTGTCCCGGGGGCGAAGGTTGCCGGGGAGCTGTTTTTT CATSVPGAKVAGELFF
TRBJ1-5 - - TRBV18 TGTGCCAGCTCTCCTGGGGAGGGGGGCTTCGGGCAGCCCCAGCATTTT CASSPGEGGFGQPQHF
TRBJ2-1 TRBD2 - TRBV2 TGTGCCAGCAGTTATTTAGCGGGGGGAAGTGAGCAGTTCTTC CASSYLAGGSEQFF
TRBJ1-2 - - TRBV27 TGTGCCAGCAGTTTTGGTCCACCGGCGTTCCCAAGTAATGGTGGCTACACCTTC CASSFGPPAFPSNGGYTF